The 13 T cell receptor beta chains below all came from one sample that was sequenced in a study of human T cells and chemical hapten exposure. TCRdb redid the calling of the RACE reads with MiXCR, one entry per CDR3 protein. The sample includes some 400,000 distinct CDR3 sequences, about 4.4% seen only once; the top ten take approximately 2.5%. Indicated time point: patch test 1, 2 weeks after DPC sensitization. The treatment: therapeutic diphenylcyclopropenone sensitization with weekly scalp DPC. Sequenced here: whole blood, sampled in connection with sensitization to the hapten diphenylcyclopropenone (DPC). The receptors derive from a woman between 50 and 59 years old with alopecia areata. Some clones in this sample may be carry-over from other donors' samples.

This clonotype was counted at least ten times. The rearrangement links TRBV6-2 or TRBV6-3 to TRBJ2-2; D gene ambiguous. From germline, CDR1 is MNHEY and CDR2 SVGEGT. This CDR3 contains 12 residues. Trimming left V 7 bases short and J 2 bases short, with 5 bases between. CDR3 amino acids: CASTANTGELFF. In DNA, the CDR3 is TGTGCCAGCACGGCAAACACCGGGGAGCTGTTTTTT.

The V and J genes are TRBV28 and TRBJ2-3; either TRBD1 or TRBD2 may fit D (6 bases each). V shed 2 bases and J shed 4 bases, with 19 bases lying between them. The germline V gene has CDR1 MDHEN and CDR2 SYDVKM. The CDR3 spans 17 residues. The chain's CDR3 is CASSLRDIQQRADTQYF. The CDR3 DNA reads TGTGCCAGCAGTTTAAGGGACATTCAACAGCGGGCAGATACGCAGTATTTT.

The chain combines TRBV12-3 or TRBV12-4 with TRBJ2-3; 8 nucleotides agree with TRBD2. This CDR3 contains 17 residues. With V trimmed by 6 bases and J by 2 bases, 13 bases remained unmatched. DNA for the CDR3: TGTGCCAGCAGCCCGGGTCGCGGGGGGTTCCTCACAGATACGCAGTATTTT. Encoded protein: CASSPGRGGFLTDTQYF.

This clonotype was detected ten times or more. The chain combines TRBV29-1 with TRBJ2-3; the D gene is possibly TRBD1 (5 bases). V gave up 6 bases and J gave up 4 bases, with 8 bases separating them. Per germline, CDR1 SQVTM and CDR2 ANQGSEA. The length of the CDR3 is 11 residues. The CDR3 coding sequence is TGCAGCGTGCCCAGGGCAGATACGCAGTATTTT. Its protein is CSVPRADTQYF.

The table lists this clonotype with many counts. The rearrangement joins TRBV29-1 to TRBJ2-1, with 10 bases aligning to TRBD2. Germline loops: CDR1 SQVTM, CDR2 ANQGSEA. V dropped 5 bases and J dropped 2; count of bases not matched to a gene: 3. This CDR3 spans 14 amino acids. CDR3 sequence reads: CSVPSGRAYNEQFF. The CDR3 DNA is TGCAGCGTTCCGAGCGGGAGGGCCTACAATGAGCAGTTCTTC.

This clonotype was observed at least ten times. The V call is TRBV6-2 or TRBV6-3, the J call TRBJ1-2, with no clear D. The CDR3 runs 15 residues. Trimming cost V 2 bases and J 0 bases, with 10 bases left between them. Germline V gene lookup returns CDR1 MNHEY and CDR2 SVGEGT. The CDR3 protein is CASSYEIPANYGYTF. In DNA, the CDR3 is TGTGCCAGCAGTTACGAAATACCCGCTAACTATGGCTACACCTTC.

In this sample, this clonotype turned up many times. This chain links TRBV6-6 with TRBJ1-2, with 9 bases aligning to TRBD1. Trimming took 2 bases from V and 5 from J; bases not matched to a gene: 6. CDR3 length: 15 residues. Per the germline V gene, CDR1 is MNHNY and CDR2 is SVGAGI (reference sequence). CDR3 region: CASSYPGQGDYGYTF. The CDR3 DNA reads TGTGCCAGCAGTTACCCGGGACAGGGAGATTATGGCTACACCTTC.

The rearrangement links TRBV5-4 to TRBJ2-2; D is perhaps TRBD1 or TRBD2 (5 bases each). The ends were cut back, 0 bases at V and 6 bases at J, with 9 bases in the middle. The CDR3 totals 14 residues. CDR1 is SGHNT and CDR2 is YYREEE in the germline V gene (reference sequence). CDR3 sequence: CASSLDGAAGELFF. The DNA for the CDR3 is TGTGCCAGCAGCTTGGACGGGGCCGCCGGGGAGCTGTTTTTT.

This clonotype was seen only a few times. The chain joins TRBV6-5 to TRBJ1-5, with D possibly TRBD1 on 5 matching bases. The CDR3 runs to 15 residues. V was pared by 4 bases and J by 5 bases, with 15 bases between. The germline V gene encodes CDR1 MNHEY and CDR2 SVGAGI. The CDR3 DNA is TGTGCCAGCAGTTGGACATCCCAGCACGATCAGCCCCAGCATTTT. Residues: CASSWTSQHDQPQHF.

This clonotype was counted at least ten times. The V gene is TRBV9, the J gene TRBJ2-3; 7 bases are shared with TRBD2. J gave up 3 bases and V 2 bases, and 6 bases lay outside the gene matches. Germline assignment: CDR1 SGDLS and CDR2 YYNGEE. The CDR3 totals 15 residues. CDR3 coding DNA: TGTGCCAGCAGCGTGACTAGCAGCGAAACAGATACGCAGTATTTT. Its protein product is CASSVTSSETDTQYF.

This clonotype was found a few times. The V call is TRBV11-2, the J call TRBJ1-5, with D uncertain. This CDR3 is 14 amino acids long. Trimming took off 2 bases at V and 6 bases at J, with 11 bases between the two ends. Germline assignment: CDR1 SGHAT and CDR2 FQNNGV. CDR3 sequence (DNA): TGTGCCAGCAGCTTAAATAGGGCTGGTCAGCCCCAGCATTTT. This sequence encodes CASSLNRAGQPQHF.

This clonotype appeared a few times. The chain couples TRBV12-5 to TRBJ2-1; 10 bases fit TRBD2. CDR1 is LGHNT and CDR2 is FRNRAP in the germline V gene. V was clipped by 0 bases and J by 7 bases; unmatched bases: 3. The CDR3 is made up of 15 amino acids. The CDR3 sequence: CASGLVELAGNEQFF. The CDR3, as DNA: TGTGCTAGTGGTTTGGTAGAACTAGCGGGGAATGAGCAGTTCTTC. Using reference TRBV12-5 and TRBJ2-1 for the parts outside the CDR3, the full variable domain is DARVTQTPRHKVTEMGQEVTMRCQPILGHNTVFWYRQTMMQGLELLAYFRNRAPLDDSGMPKDRFSAEMPDATLATLKIQPSEPRDSAVYFCASGLVELAGNEQFFGPGTRLTVL.

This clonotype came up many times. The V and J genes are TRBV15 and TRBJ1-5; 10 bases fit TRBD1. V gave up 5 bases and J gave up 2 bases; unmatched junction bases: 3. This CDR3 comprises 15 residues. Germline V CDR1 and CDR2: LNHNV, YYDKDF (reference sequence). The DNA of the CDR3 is TGTGCCACCAGCGCCGGGACAGGGGGCAATCAGCCCCAGCATTTT. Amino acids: CATSAGTGGNQPQHF.